The present T cell receptor beta chain was sequenced within a study of lymphopenia after photon versus proton radiotherapy. Profiled with immunoSEQ multiplex PCR; TCRdb holds only in-frame clones, not every one. Among over 9,500 clones listed, 88% were seen once. Study-wide findings and caveats: After the lymphocyte nadir, photon-treated repertoires showed oligoclonal expansion, especially of CD8+ Temra cells. Photon-treated patients lost naive T cells and TCR diversity; proton-treated stayed stable. In patients who died, overall survival fell as post-nadir TCR diversity dropped more.

This clone was recorded only once. The antigen is not known. The CDR3 covers 16 residues. CDR1 SGHNT and CDR2 YENEEA come from the germline V gene. V gave up 0 bases and J gave up 2 bases; unmatched junction bases: 4. This sequence was found in a man aged 55 to 70 with pancreatic cancer. The sequenced sample was peripheral blood, obtained from a patient treated with photon-based radiotherapy. V is TRBV11-3 and J is TRBJ2-7, with 10 positions matching TRBD1. CDR3: CASSLDKTGGPYEQYF. The CDR3 coding sequence is TGTGCCAGCAGCTTAGACAAGACAGGGGGCCCCTACGAGCAGTACTTC.